This T cell receptor beta chain derives from a study of OX40 agonist ivuxolimab in advanced cancers. With respect to the entire study: Ivuxolimab, which targeted the costimulatory receptor OX40 (CD134), was an agonistic, fully human IgG2 monoclonal antibody. Of the 50 or so patients in dose escalation, 19 had hepatocellular carcinoma, some 15 had melanoma, 9 had renal cell carcinoma and 9 had head and neck cancer. Patients were allowed to have had prior anti-PD-1, anti-PD-L1 or anti-CTLA-4 therapy, and approximately 40% of the dose-escalation patients had been treated with checkpoint inhibitors. Partial responses occurred in three dose-escalation patients, of whom one had hepatocellular carcinoma and two had cutaneous melanoma. Intravenous ivuxolimab was administered to patients every 2 weeks at six dose levels: 0.01, 0.1, 0.3, 1.5, 3 and 10 mg/kg. The paper reports the monotherapy dose-escalation portion (N of about 56 patients) of the phase I ivuxolimab trial. The dose-escalation cohort was roughly 87% male with a mean age of about 65 years, ranging from roughly 23 to 85. The point of sequencing TCRbeta in the periphery was to test whether ivuxolimab changed TCR sequence diversity and drove clonal T-cell expansion.

The CDR3 runs 13 residues from the cysteine to the phenylalanine. The sequence is cut down to CDR3 DNA, 39 bases in frame from base 1. V lost 1 base and J lost 4 bases, and the count of bases not matched to a germline gene is 1. Looking up the germline V gene yields CDR1 SGDLS and CDR2 YYNGEE. Remarks on this clone: Its antigen target is currently unknown. Base qualities are not at hand, and no much larger clone is one base apart.

Patients with autoimmune disease history or receiving systemic immunosuppression were excluded from the trial. Peripheral blood for TCR sequencing was collected from all dose cohorts at baseline, on cycle 4 day 1, and on cycle 7 day 1. The samples were taken from a phase I, first-in-human, multicenter, open-label dose-escalation trial of ivuxolimab. Adults with locally advanced or metastatic melanoma, renal cell, hepatocellular, or head and neck squamous cell carcinoma were enrolled in the trial. Before TCR sequencing, CD4+ and CD8+ T cells were separately sorted from peripheral blood. Paper-wide results and their limitations: Clonal expansion of both CD4+ and CD8+ blood T cells was observed from baseline to week 6 at doses 0.1 to 3.0 mg/kg. The antigen specificity of the peripheral T cells that underwent clonal expansion was not determined. On average, CD8+ T cells showed more expanded clones than CD4+ T cells after ivuxolimab. In the 0.1-3.0 mg/kg groups, partial responders had among the lowest normalized peripheral clonal expansion, particularly in CD8+ T cells. Low levels of normalized T-cell clonal expansion were also seen in some nonresponding patients.

Genomic DNA was extracted from sorted cells for sequencing of the TCRbeta CDR3 region. The immunoSEQ Assay was used to sequence the TCRbeta CDR3 regions. The immuneACCESS repertoire file appears here via TCRdb, limited to in-frame rearrangements. These files lack a portion of the clones; in checked studies, under half of the deficit traces to unresolved V genes, and the cause of the others is not known. This sample holds 30,000 to 45,000 clones; 70% to 80% were observed only once. Under 20% of the sample belongs to the ten largest clones. Sequenced here: CD4+ or CD8+ T cells sorted from blood, sampled in a trial of the OX40 agonist ivuxolimab. This receptor was obtained from an adult with an advanced solid tumor such as melanoma, head and neck, liver or kidney cancer. The sequence is built from TRBV9 and TRBJ2-5; the junction holds 7 bases that match TRBD1. This receptor carries the CDR3 CASSVRQGETQYF. The sequenced DNA: TGTGCCAGCAGCGTAAGACAGGGAGAGACCCAGTACTTC.